This T cell receptor beta chain was found in a study of OX40 agonist ivuxolimab in advanced cancers. Study overall: Administration of intravenous ivuxolimab to patients occurred every 2 weeks at 0.01 to 10 mg/kg. Hepatocellular carcinoma, melanoma, renal cell or head and neck cancer affected the dose-escalation patients.

Trimming took 4 bases from V and 9 from J, leaving 16 bases between them. Germline CDR1 and CDR2: SGHTA and FQGNSA. CDR3 length: 15 amino acids. The data were produced by immunoSEQ multiplex PCR, yet TCRdb's version contains in-frame clones alone and is incomplete. The data contain about 160,000 clones, 94% of them singletons. Notes on the study in general: Doses of 0.1 to 3.0 mg/kg were accompanied by clonal expansion of CD4+ and CD8+ blood T cells by week 6. More expanded clones were seen, on average, in CD8+ T cells than in CD4+.

This clone was counted between two and nine times. Its antigen is still unknown. This sequence originates from an adult with an advanced solid tumor such as melanoma, head and neck, liver or kidney cancer. J is TRBJ1-6 and V is TRBV7-2; possibly TRBD1 for D (5 bases). This material consisted of CD4+ or CD8+ T cells sorted from blood, taken in a trial of the OX40 agonist ivuxolimab. CDR3 bases: TGTGCCAGCAGCTACCGGGGGAGGGGCGGTTCACCCCTCCACTTT. It yields the protein CASSYRGRGGSPLHF.